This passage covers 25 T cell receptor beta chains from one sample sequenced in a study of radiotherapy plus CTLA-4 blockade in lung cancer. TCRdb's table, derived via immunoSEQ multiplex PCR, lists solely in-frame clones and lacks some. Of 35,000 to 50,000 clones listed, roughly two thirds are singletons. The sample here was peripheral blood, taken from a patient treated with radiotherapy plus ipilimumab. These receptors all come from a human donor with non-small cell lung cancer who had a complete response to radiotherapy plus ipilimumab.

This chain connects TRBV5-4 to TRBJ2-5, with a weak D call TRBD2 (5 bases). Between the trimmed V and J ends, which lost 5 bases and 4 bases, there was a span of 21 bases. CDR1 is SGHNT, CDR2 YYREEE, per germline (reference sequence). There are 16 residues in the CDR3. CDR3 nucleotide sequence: TGTGCCAGCAGACGGAGCGGAGGTTGGTTCGGAGAGACCCAGTACTTC. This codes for CASRRSGGWFGETQYF.

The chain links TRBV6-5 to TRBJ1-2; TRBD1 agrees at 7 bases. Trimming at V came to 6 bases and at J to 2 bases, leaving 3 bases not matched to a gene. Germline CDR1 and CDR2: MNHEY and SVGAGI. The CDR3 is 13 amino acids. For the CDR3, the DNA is TGTGCCAGCAGCATACAGGGGAACTATGGCTACACCTTC. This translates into CASSIQGNYGYTF.

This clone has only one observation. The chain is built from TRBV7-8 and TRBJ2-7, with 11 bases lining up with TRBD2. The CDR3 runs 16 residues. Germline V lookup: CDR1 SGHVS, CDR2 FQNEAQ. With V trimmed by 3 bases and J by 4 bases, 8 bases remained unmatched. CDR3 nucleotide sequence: TGTGCCAGCAGCTTTGGGGACCCTAGCGGGGGGTACGAGCAGTACTTC. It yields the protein CASSFGDPSGGYEQYF.

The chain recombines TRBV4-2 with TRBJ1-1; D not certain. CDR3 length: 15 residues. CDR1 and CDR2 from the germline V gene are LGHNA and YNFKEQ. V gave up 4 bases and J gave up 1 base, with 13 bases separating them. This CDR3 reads CASSPFGEENTEAFF. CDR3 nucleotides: TGTGCCAGCAGCCCATTCGGGGAGGAGAACACTGAAGCTTTCTTT.

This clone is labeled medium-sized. As DNA, the CDR3 is TGTGCCACCAGCAGAGATAACAGGGGGCCTTACGAGCAGTACTTC. Translating it yields CATSRDNRGPYEQYF. The gene calls are TRBV15 and TRBJ2-7; 9 bases map to TRBD1. V lost 0 bases, J lost 4 bases, and 4 bases stayed unmatched. In germline, CDR1 is LNHNV, CDR2 YYDKDF (reference sequence). CDR3 length: 15 amino acids.

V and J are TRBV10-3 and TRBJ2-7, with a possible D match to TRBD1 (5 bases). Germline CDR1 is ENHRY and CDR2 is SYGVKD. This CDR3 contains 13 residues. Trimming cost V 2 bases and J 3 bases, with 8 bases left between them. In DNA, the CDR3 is TGTGCCATCAGTGAGGGGGCTAACTACGAGCAGTACTTC. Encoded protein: CAISEGANYEQYF.

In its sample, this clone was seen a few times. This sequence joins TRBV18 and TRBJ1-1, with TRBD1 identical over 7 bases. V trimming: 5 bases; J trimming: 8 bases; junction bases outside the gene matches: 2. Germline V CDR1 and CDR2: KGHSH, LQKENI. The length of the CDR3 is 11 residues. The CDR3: CASSLDREAFF. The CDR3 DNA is TGTGCCAGCTCATTGGACAGGGAAGCTTTCTTT.

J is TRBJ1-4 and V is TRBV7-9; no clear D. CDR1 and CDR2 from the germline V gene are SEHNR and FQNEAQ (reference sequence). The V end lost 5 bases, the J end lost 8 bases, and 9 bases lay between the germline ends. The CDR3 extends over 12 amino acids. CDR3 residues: CASSRTEEKLFF. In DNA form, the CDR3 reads TGTGCCAGCAGCCGCACAGAGGAAAAACTGTTTTTT.

CDR3 bases: TGTGCCAGCAGTTTAGAAGGGCAGGGCCGTCATGGCTACACCTTC. This gives the protein CASSLEGQGRHGYTF. The chain employs TRBV6-5 and TRBJ1-2, with D possibly TRBD1 on 5 matching bases. The CDR3 contains 15 residues. Germline values: CDR1 MNHEY, CDR2 SVGAGI. V lost 4 bases, J lost 6 bases, and 18 bases lay in between.

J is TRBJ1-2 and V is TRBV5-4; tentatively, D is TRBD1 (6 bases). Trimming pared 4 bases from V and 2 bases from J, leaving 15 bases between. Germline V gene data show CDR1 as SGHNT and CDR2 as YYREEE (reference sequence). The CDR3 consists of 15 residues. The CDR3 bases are TGTGCCAGCAGCATTCCAGGCGGACAGAACTATGGCTACACCTTC. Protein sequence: CASSIPGGQNYGYTF.

The CDR3 sequence is CASSRTSGVQYNEQFF. The CDR3 nucleotides are TGCGCCAGTAGCCGGACTAGCGGGGTACAGTACAATGAGCAGTTCTTC. The genes are TRBV5-1 and TRBJ2-1; 12 nucleotides match TRBD2. The CDR3 has 16 amino acids. Germline V gives CDR1 SGHRS, CDR2 YFSETQ. Trimming took 8 bases from V and 4 from J; bases not matched to a gene: 10.

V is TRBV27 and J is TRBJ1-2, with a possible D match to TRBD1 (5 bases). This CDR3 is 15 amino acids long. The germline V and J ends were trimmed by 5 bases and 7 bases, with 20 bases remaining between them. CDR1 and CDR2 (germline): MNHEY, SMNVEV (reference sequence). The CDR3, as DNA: TGTGCCAGCAGTCCGACTCAGGGTAGCACCTCTGGCTACACCTTC. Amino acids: CASSPTQGSTSGYTF.

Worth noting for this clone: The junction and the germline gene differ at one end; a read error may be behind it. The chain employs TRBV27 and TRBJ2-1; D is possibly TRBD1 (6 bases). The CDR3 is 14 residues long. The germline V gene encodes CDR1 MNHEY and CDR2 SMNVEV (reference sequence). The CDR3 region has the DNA TGTGTCAGCAGTTCCGGACAGAGGTACAATGAGCAGTTCTTC. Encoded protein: CVSSSGQRYNEQFF.

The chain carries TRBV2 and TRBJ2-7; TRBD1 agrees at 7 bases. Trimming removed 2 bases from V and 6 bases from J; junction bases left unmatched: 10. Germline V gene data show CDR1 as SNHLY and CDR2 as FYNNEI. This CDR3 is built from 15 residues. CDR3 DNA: TGTGCCAGCAGTGAACGACAGGGCGTCCTGGGCGAGCAGTACTTC. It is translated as CASSERQGVLGEQYF.

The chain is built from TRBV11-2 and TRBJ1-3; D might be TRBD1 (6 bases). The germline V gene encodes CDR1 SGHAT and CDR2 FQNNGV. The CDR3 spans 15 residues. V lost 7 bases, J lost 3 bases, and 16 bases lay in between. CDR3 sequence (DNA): TGTGCCAGCAAGGACTTGAGGGGGAGTGGAAACACCATATATTTT. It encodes CASKDLRGSGNTIYF.

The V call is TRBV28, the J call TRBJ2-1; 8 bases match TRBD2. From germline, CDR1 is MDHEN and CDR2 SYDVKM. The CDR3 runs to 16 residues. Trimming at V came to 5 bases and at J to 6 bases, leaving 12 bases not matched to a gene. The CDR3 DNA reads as TGTGCCAGCAGTCGCTCCCCGGCTACTAGCGGCAATGAGCAGTTCTTC. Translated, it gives CASSRSPATSGNEQFF.

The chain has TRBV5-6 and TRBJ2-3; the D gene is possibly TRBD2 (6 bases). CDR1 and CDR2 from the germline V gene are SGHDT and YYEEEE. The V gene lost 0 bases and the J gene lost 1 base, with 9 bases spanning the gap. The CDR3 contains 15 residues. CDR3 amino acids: CASSLGGEGTDTQYF. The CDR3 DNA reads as TGTGCCAGCAGCTTGGGGGGGGAAGGCACAGATACGCAGTATTTT.

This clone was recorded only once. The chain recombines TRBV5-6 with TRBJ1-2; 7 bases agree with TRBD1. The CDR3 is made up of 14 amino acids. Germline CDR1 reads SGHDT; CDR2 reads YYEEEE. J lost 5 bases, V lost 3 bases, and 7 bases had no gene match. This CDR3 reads CASSYDRVGYGYTF. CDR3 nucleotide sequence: TGTGCCAGCAGCTACGACAGGGTGGGGTATGGCTACACCTTC.

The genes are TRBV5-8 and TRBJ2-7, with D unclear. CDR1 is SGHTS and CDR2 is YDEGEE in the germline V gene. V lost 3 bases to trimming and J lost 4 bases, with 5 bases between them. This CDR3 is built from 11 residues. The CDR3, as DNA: TGTGCCAGCAGCTCCTTATACGAGCAGTACTTC. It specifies CASSSLYEQYF.

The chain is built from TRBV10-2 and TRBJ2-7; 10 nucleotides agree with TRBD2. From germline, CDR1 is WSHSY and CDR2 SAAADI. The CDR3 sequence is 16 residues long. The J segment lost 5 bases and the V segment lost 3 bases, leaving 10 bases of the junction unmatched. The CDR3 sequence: CASSDPSGRGGNEQYF. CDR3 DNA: TGCGCCAGCAGTGACCCGAGCGGGAGGGGTGGTAACGAGCAGTACTTC.

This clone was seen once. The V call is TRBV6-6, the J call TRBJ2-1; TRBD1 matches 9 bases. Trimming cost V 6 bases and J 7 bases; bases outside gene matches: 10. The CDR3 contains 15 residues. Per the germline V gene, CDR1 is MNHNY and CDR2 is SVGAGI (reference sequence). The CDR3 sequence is CASSRGTGYGNEQFF. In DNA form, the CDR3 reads TGTGCCAGCAGCAGGGGGACAGGGTATGGGAATGAGCAGTTCTTC.

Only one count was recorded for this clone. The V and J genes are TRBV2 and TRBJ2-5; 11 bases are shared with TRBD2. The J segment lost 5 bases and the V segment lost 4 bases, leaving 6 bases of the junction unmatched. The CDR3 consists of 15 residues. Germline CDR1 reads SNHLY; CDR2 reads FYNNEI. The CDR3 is CASSALAGGGETQYF. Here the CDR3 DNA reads TGTGCCAGCAGTGCGCTAGCGGGAGGAGGGGAGACCCAGTACTTC.

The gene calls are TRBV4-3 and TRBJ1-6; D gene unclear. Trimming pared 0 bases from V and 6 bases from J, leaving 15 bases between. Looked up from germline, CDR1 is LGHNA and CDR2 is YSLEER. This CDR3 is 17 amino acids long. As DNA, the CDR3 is TGCGCCAGCAGCCAAGATAGAACTTCACTCGGTAATTCACCCCTCCACTTT. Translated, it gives CASSQDRTSLGNSPLHF.

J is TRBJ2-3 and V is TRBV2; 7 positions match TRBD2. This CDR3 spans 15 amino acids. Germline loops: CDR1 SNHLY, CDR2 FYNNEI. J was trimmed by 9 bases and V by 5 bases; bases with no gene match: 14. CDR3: CASSPGGFVGATQYF. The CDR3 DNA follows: TGTGCCAGCAGTCCCGGGGGGTTCGTTGGGGCGACGCAGTATTTT.

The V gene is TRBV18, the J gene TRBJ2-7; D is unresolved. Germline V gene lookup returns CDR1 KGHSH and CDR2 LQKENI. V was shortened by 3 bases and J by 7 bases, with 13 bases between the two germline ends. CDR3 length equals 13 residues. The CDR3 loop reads CASSPLRKAEQYF. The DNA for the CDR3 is TGTGCCAGCTCACCGCTCAGAAAAGCGGAGCAGTACTTC.